These 26 T cell receptor beta chains came from one sample sequenced in a study of CD8+CD57+ T cells in acquired aplastic anemia. Researchers used genomic DNA as the template to profile TCR beta VDJ and CDR3. TCRdb called the reads again in MiXCR, with one record for every CDR3 protein. The table has about 160,000 distinct CDR3 sequences, roughly 45% seen once. The sequenced sample consisted of sorted CD4+, CD8+, or CD8+CD57+ T cells (not recorded which) from PBMCs. The receptors derive from a human donor in good health.

This clonotype was observed a handful of times. The chain is built from TRBV24-1 and TRBJ2-7; no definite D call. CDR3 length equals 15 residues. The V end lost 7 bases, the J end lost 3 bases, and 18 bases lay between the germline ends. Germline V gene lookup returns CDR1 KGHDR and CDR2 SFDVKD. CDR3 bases: TGTGCCACCAGCGAGACACCACCCACCTTCTACGAGCAGTACTTC. As protein: CATSETPPTFYEQYF.

This chain joins TRBV5-1 and TRBJ1-2; 9 bases are a match to TRBD1. From germline, CDR1 is SGHRS and CDR2 YFSETQ. CDR3 length: 14 amino acids. The trim removed 4 bases at V and 8 bases at J, leaving 9 bases unmatched. The CDR3 bases are TGCGCCAGCAGCCCAGGACAGGGGATGGCAGGCTACACCTTC. Its translation: CASSPGQGMAGYTF.

Many counts were recorded for this clonotype. The chain recombines TRBV14 with TRBJ2-3, with D tentatively TRBD1 (5 bases). Germline V gene sequence: CDR1 SGHDN, CDR2 FVKESK. V lost 4 bases and J 3 bases, leaving 17 bases between the germline ends. The CDR3 sequence is 16 residues long. The CDR3 nucleotides are TGTGCCAGCAGCCCAGGGCGTACATGGATAACAGATACGCAGTATTTT. This sequence encodes CASSPGRTWITDTQYF.

Details on this clonotype: A much larger clone sits a single nucleotide away, making a read error possible. This rearrangement joins TRBV9 to TRBJ2-3, with TRBD2 as a possible D gene (7 bases). Germline V gene sequence: CDR1 SGDLS, CDR2 YYNGEE. This CDR3 contains 16 residues. The V and J ends lost 0 bases and 5 bases respectively, with 16 bases between them. CDR3 region: CASSVEGGGVGDTQYF. CDR3 bases: TGTGCCAGCAGCGTAGAAGGAGGGGGGGTCGGAGATACGCAGTATTTT.

V gene TRBV2 combines with J gene TRBJ2-5; D could derive from TRBD1 or TRBD2 (7 bases each). There are 13 residues in the CDR3. CDR1 SNHLY and CDR2 FYNNEI come from the germline V gene. V gave up 6 bases and J gave up 4 bases, with 12 bases separating them. For the CDR3, the DNA is TGTGCCAGCAGGACAGGGAGGGTAGAGACCCAGTACTTC. It specifies CASRTGRVETQYF.

The rearrangement joins TRBV7-9 to TRBJ2-3; D ambiguous. Germline CDR1 is SEHNR and CDR2 is FQNEAQ (reference sequence). CDR3 length equals 13 residues. The germline V and J ends were trimmed by 3 bases and 2 bases, with 6 bases remaining between them. This CDR3 reads CASSLYPTDTQYF. CDR3 nucleotides: TGTGCCAGCAGCTTGTATCCCACAGATACGCAGTATTTT.

This clonotype was detected ten times or more. The V gene is TRBV12-3 or TRBV12-4, the J gene TRBJ1-2, with 7 bases that match TRBD1. The J segment lost 4 bases and the V segment lost 5 bases, leaving 13 bases of the junction unmatched. The CDR3 extends over 16 amino acids. The CDR3 sequence is CASSLGGIRGSYGYTF. The CDR3 DNA reads TGTGCCAGCAGTCTCGGAGGGATCAGGGGGTCCTATGGCTACACCTTC.

This chain links TRBV11-1 with TRBJ2-7, with D uncertain. CDR3 length: 14 amino acids. The V end lost 1 base, the J end lost 3 bases, and 10 bases lay between the germline ends. Germline V CDR1 and CDR2: SGHAT, FQDESV (reference sequence). The CDR3 protein is CASSLGLELYEQYF. DNA for the CDR3: TGTGCCAGCAGCTTAGGACTGGAACTCTACGAGCAGTACTTC.

This clonotype showed up many times. The chain carries TRBV29-1 and TRBJ1-5; 8 bases line up with TRBD1. This CDR3 comprises 13 residues. Trimming took 4 bases from V and 5 from J; bases not matched to a gene: 4. From germline, CDR1 is SQVTM and CDR2 ANQGSEA. CDR3 in amino acids: CSVAGGWDQPQHF. DNA of the CDR3: TGCAGCGTTGCAGGGGGCTGGGATCAGCCCCAGCATTTT.

This clonotype was seen repeatedly, ten times or more. This rearrangement joins TRBV20-1 to TRBJ1-6; 8 bases agree with TRBD1. Germline V gene data show CDR1 as DFQATT and CDR2 as SNEGSKA (reference sequence). Trimming at V came to 3 bases and at J to 9 bases, leaving 10 bases not matched to a gene. CDR3 size: 15 residues. The CDR3 DNA is TGCAGTGCTAGGAGGCAGGGGGCGTTTGGTTCACCCCTCCACTTT. Protein product: CSARRQGAFGSPLHF.

This clonotype was seen ten or more times. V gene TRBV9 combines with J gene TRBJ2-2, with TRBD2 matching 7 bases. The germline gives CDR1 SGDLS, CDR2 YYNGEE. V gave up 4 bases and J gave up 2 bases; unmatched junction bases: 5. CDR3 length: 15 amino acids. The CDR3: CASSRLAVNTGELFF. CDR3 sequence (DNA): TGTGCCAGCAGCCGACTAGCTGTTAACACCGGGGAGCTGTTTTTT.

In regard to this clonotype: With a much larger clone just one base away, this may be a read error. The genes are TRBV30 and TRBJ2-5, with D possibly matching TRBD2 (5 bases). V was shortened by 0 bases and J by 7 bases, with 12 bases between the two germline ends. CDR3 length equals 13 residues. Per germline, CDR1 GTSNPN and CDR2 SVGIG (reference sequence). The CDR3: CAWSVRRAGTQYF. In nucleotides, the CDR3 is TGTGCCTGGAGTGTACGTAGGGCGGGGACCCAGTACTTC.

This clonotype occurred a few times. The rearrangement links TRBV20-1 to TRBJ2-7; the D gene is possibly TRBD1 (6 bases). The V gene's germline CDR1 is DFQATT and CDR2 SNEGSKA (reference sequence). The CDR3 has 15 amino acids. Trimming shortened V by 1 base and J by 2 bases, and 15 bases separated the two germline ends. The CDR3 DNA reads TGCAGTGCTAGAGGTAGAAGCGGACAGCCCTACGAGCAGTACTTC. Translating it yields CSARGRSGQPYEQYF.

The V gene is TRBV6-5, the J gene TRBJ2-7; 10 bases map to TRBD1. This CDR3 has 14 residues. The J segment lost 4 bases and the V segment lost 4 bases, leaving 4 bases of the junction unmatched. Germline V gene sequence: CDR1 MNHEY, CDR2 SVGAGI. The CDR3 DNA is TGTGCCAGCAGTTCGACAGGGGGCCAATACGAGCAGTACTTC. It is translated as CASSSTGGQYEQYF.

This clonotype was seen a single time. The gene calls are TRBV7-2 and TRBJ1-4, with D unclear. From germline, CDR1 is SGHTA and CDR2 FQGNSA. V shed 5 bases and J shed 5 bases, with 12 bases lying between them. The CDR3 runs to 14 residues. The CDR3 nucleotides are TGTGCCAGCAGCATACGTGGGTCCAATGAAAAACTGTTTTTT. This translates into CASSIRGSNEKLFF.

About this clonotype: A much more abundant neighbour one base away suggests this may be a read error. This chain joins TRBV12-3 or TRBV12-4 and TRBJ2-1; TRBD2 matches 8 bases. The CDR3 totals 14 residues. CDR3 coding DNA: TGTGCCAGCAGTGTGGCTAGCGGGTACAATGGGCAGTTCTTC. Residues: CASSVASGYNGQFF.

This chain connects TRBV29-1 to TRBJ2-2; a possible D gene is TRBD1 (6 bases). The CDR3 extends over 13 amino acids. The germline V and J ends were trimmed by 4 bases and 6 bases, with 12 bases remaining between them. Germline CDR1 and CDR2: SQVTM and ANQGSEA. The CDR3 region is CSVGGPGAGELFF. The CDR3 DNA follows: TGCAGCGTTGGGGGGCCGGGTGCCGGGGAGCTGTTTTTT.

The CDR3 DNA follows: TGTGCCAGCAGCCCCGCGGGGGGCTATGAGACCCAGTACTTC. Residues: CASSPAGGYETQYF. The V and J genes are TRBV7-9 and TRBJ2-5; 8 positions match TRBD2. With 5 bases clipped from V and 5 bases from J, the junction kept 7 bases outside the gene matches. Germline CDR1 and CDR2: SEHNR and FQNEAQ (reference sequence). The CDR3 loop spans 14 amino acids. The variable domain in full, with the rest retrieved from reference TRBV7-9 and TRBJ2-5, is DTGVSQNPRHKITKRGQNVTFRCDPISEHNRLYWYRQTLGQGPEFLTYFQNEAQLEKSRLLSDRFSAERPKGSFSTLEIQRTEQGDSAMYLCASSPAGGYETQYFGPGTRLLVL.

This rearrangement joins TRBV20-1 to TRBJ2-4, with 11 bases matching TRBD1. The CDR3 has 17 amino acids. V shed 6 bases and J 3 bases; nucleotides not matched to a gene: 13. Germline-derived CDR1 and CDR2 are DFQATT and SNEGSKA (reference sequence). CDR3 in DNA: TGCAGTGCCAAGCGGACAGGGGGCGCCTTGGACAAAAACATTCAGTACTTC. This codes for CSAKRTGGALDKNIQYF.

This clonotype was recorded a few times. V gene TRBV28 combines with J gene TRBJ2-7, with TRBD2 matching over 14 bases. V trimming: 6 bases; J trimming: 3 bases; junction bases outside the gene matches: 13. Germline CDR1 reads MDHEN; CDR2 reads SYDVKM. The CDR3 length is 18 residues. In DNA, the CDR3 is TGTGCCAGCAGCCAGGGTAGGACTAGCGGGAGGACCGTCTACGAGCAGTACTTC. Protein: CASSQGRTSGRTVYEQYF.

In this sample, this clonotype turned up many times. The rearrangement joins TRBV9 to TRBJ2-7; 7 nucleotides align to TRBD2. Germline lookup yields CDR1 SGDLS and CDR2 YYNGEE. V lost 0 bases and J lost 4; bases outside the gene matches: 4. CDR3 length equals 14 residues. CDR3 protein: CASSVGPGGYEQYF. The CDR3 coding sequence is TGTGCCAGCAGCGTAGGCCCGGGGGGATACGAGCAGTACTTC.

The chain combines TRBV24-1 with TRBJ2-3; 8 bases agree with TRBD2. The CDR3 is 16 amino acids. The junction had 7 bases not matched to a gene; V was cut back by 2 bases and J by 4 bases. Germline loops: CDR1 KGHDR, CDR2 SFDVKD. CDR3 loop: CATSDSLSGIADTQYF. The DNA of the CDR3 is TGTGCCACCAGTGATTCCCTTAGCGGGATCGCAGATACGCAGTATTTT.

This clonotype was recorded at least ten times. The genes are TRBV10-3 and TRBJ2-7; TRBD1 aligns across 7 bases. The J segment lost 5 bases and the V segment lost 4 bases, leaving 14 bases of the junction unmatched. CDR3 length: 16 amino acids. CDR1 is ENHRY and CDR2 is SYGVKD in the germline V gene. The CDR3 nucleotides are TGTGCCATCAGTGGAGACAGGGCCCGAGTCTTGGACGAGCAGTACTTC. Its translation is CAISGDRARVLDEQYF.

For this clonotype: A much larger clone lies one base from this, so it may be a read error. Lacking the conserved final phenylalanine or tryptophan, this CDR3 likely reflects a read error. The rearrangement uses TRBV4-2 and TRBJ2-3; D gene uncertain. Trimming left V 0 bases short and J 5 bases short, with 6 bases between. Germline lookup yields CDR1 LGHNA and CDR2 YNFKEQ. CDR3 length equals 13 residues. The CDR3 nucleotides read TGTGCCAGCAGCCAAGACTGGCAAGATACGCAGTATTCT. Its protein product is CASSQDWQDTQYS.

This clonotype was picked up many times. The genes are TRBV7-2 and TRBJ1-4; D call uncertain. The CDR3 extends over 14 amino acids. Germline values: CDR1 SGHTA, CDR2 FQGNSA. V gave up 5 bases and J gave up 8 bases, with 15 bases separating them. CDR3 sequence (DNA): TGTGCCAGCAGCCCCTGGGTGAATGGGGAAAAACTGTTTTTT. Amino acids: CASSPWVNGEKLFF. The whole variable domain, filled in from reference TRBV7-2 and TRBJ1-4, reads GAGVSQSPSNKVTEKGKDVELRCDPISGHTALYWYRQSLGQGLEFLIYFQGNSAPDKSGLPSDRFSAERTGGSVSTLTIQRTQQEDSAVYLCASSPWVNGEKLFFGSGTQLSVL.

This clonotype was found a few times. A much larger clone differs by one base, so this may be a read error. The V gene is TRBV7-3, the J gene TRBJ1-1; a possible D gene is TRBD1 (5 bases). Deletions cut 4 bases from V and 4 bases from J, with 13 bases between. The CDR3 runs to 14 residues. Germline V gene sequence: CDR1 SGHTA, CDR2 FQGTGA. The CDR3, as DNA: TGTGCCAGCAGCTCCACAGGTGTGAGCACTGAAGCTTTCTTT. This codes for CASSSTGVSTEAFF.